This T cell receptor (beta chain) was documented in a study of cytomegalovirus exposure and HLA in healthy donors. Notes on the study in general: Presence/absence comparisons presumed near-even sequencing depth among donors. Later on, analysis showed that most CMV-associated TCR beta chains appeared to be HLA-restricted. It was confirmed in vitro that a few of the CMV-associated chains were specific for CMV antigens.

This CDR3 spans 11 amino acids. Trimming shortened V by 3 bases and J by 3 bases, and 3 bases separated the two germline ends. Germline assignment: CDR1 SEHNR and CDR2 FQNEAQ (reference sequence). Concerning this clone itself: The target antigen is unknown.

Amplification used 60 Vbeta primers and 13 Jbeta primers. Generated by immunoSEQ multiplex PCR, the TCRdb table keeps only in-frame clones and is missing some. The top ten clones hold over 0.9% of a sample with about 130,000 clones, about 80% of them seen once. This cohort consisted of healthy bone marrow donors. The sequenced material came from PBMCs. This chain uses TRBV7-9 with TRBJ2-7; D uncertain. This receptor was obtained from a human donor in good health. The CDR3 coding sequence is TGTGCCAGCAGCTTCAGCTACGAGCAGTACTTC. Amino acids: CASSFSYEQYF.